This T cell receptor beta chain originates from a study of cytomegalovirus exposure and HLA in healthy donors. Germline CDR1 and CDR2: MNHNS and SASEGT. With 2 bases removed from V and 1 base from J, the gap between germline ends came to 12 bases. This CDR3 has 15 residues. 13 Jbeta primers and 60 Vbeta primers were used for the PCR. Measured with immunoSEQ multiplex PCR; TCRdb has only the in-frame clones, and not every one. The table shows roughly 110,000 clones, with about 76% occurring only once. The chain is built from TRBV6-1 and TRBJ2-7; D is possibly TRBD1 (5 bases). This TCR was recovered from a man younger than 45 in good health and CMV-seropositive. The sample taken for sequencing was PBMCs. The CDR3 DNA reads TGTGCCAGCAGTGAATCCGACAGTCCATCCTACGAGCAGTACTTC. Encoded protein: CASSESDSPSYEQYF.